Below are 3 T cell receptor beta chains sequenced from a single sample in a study of glioma-infiltrating T cells after dendritic cell vaccination. Time point specified: after dendritic cell vaccination, including at tumor progression/relapse. The method was immunoSEQ multiplex PCR; TCRdb's version includes in-frame clones alone and lacks a portion of them. The table shows 75,000 to 95,000 clones, with 80% to 90% occurring only once. The sequences come from blood, collected after dendritic cell vaccination. These receptors were obtained from a human donor with glioblastoma.

The rearrangement links TRBV15 to TRBJ2-7; 7 bases agree with TRBD2. The germline V gene encodes CDR1 LNHNV and CDR2 YYDKDF (reference sequence). CDR3 size: 13 residues. Trimming removed 11 bases from V and 7 bases from J; junction bases left unmatched: 14. DNA of the CDR3: TGTGCCTCCTCACTCCTAGCGGCGGGGGAGCAGTACTTC. Its translation: CASSLLAAGEQYF.

This clone has just a few counts. J is TRBJ1-4 and V is TRBV7-9; D is undetermined. Per germline, CDR1 SEHNR and CDR2 FQNEAQ (reference sequence). The length of the CDR3 is 17 residues. The germline V and J ends were trimmed by 5 bases and 6 bases, with 22 bases remaining between them. Here the CDR3 reads CASSPEGYGLGDEKLFF. For the CDR3, the DNA is TGTGCCAGCAGCCCCGAGGGATATGGCCTAGGTGATGAAAAACTGTTTTTT.

This clone was seen only a few times. V usage is TRBV21-1 and J usage is TRBJ2-3; the tabulated D call, TRBD2, remains unverified against the DNA. TRBV21-1 is noted as a pseudogene. The CDR3 runs to 18 residues. CDR3 sequence (DNA): TGTGCCAGCAGCAAACCGCCCGTGTGGGCGGAGGTTCCAGATACGCAGTATTTT. This sequence encodes CASSKPPVWAEVPDTQYF.